The present T cell receptor beta chain was sequenced within a study of shared clonotypes between healthy human individuals. Note on this clone: Other DNA sequences from this sample encode an identical CDR3 as well.

Repertoires were generated with immunoSEQ multiplex PCR, while TCRdb's copy carries only in-frame clones and drops some. The table records more than 2,000,000 clones, 80% to 95% of them present only once. This CDR3 region has 14 residues. The V end lost 1 base, the J end lost 5 bases, and 8 bases lay between the germline ends. CDR1 and CDR2 from the germline V gene are MNHNS and SASEGT. The chain uses TRBV6-1 and TRBJ1-4, with D possibly matching TRBD1 (6 bases). The TCR was taken from a young man in good health. Some clones in this sample may be carry-over from other donors' samples. Sequenced sample: naive CD4+ T cells from PBMCs. Subset specified: CD45RA+ positively selected. The CDR3 bases are TGTGCCAGCAGTGAAGGGGGGGCCAATGAAAAACTGTTTTTT. It translates to CASSEGGANEKLFF.